This T cell receptor beta chain was captured in a study of T cell responses to AZD1222 COVID-19 vaccine. Study conclusions and caveats: Clonal diversity was possibly underestimated; the donors were predominantly white British and more often female.

Looked up from germline, CDR1 is SEHNR and CDR2 is FQNEAQ (reference sequence). V lost 5 bases, J lost 4 bases, and 26 bases lay in between. The CDR3 spans 18 residues. Sequencing was performed with immunoSEQ multiplex PCR; in TCRdb, only in-frame clones are kept and a portion is missing. The sample lists tens of thousands of clones; more than 70% were seen once. With regard to this clone: Its antigen is still unknown.

The TCR comes from an adult in good health. Sequencing used peripheral blood, obtained on day 0 of AZD1222 vaccination. This chain uses TRBV7-9 with TRBJ1-1; D is unresolved. The CDR3 is CASSPEWTVSLFGTEAFF. The CDR3 coding sequence is TGTGCCAGCAGCCCCGAATGGACGGTATCGTTATTTGGCACTGAAGCTTTCTTT.